These 4 T cell receptor beta chains came from one sample sequenced in a study of blood T cell repertoires in COVID-19. Some clones are missing from TCRdb's copy, which holds only in-frame ones; the method was immunoSEQ multiplex PCR. The table lists 300,000 to 350,000 clones, around nine tenths of them singletons, with 7% to 8% in the top ten. The sample comprised peripheral blood. The receptors come from a woman in her 70s with COVID-19, enrolled during active disease.

This clone was found once. DNA for the CDR3: TGTGCCAGCAGCTTAGAATCGGGAGCGGGGGTGCCTGAGCAGTACTTC. It codes for CASSLESGAGVPEQYF. The chain has TRBV11-2 and TRBJ2-7; TRBD2 agrees at 8 bases. V was pared by 0 bases and J by 7 bases, with 11 bases of the junction left unmatched. From germline, CDR1 is SGHAT and CDR2 FQNNGV. The CDR3 is made up of 16 amino acids.

This chain links TRBV4-3 with TRBJ1-1, with D uncertain. Germline V gene lookup returns CDR1 LGHNA and CDR2 YSLEER. The CDR3 consists of 14 residues. Trimming shortened V by 4 bases and J by 5 bases, and 14 bases separated the two germline ends. CDR3 bases: TGCGCCAGCAGCCTGAGGAGGACGGGAACTGAAGCTTTCTTT. Translating gives CASSLRRTGTEAFF.

This rearrangement joins TRBV6-5 to TRBJ1-3; 8 bases fit TRBD1. Unmatched junction bases numbered 3, after V lost 5 bases and J lost 0 bases. CDR1 and CDR2 from the germline V gene are MNHEY and SVGAGI. This CDR3 has 15 amino acids. The DNA of the CDR3 is TGTGCCAGCAGTAGGGGACAGGTCTCTGGAAACACCATATATTTT. As protein: CASSRGQVSGNTIYF.

The gene calls are TRBV7-9 and TRBJ2-3, with 9 bases matching TRBD2. Trimming took 5 bases from V and 4 from J; bases not matched to a gene: 7. Germline V gives CDR1 SEHNR, CDR2 FQNEAQ (reference sequence). The CDR3 extends over 15 amino acids. CDR3 sequence (DNA): TGTGCCAGCAGCACGAGCGGGGGGCTAGCAGATACGCAGTATTTT. Amino acid sequence: CASSTSGGLADTQYF.